Listed here is a single T cell receptor beta chain. This record belongs to a study of blood T cell repertoires in COVID-19. Whole-study context: From the United States, Italy and Spain came samples of acute and convalescent COVID-19.

The CDR3 is made up of 19 amino acids. The trim removed 0 bases at V and 3 bases at J, leaving 12 bases unmatched. The germline V gene encodes CDR1 SGDLS and CDR2 YYNGEE. In the original workflow: Amplification from reference gene primers served as the basis for estimated nucleated cell counts. Using immunoSEQ multiplex PCR, the repertoire was profiled, and TCRdb retains in-frame clones only, with some absent. V, J and clone size were drawn from that table, and D and trimming were deduced from the DNA. The table includes more than 140,000 clones, about 79% detected once. The specimen sequenced was peripheral blood. The chain links TRBV9 to TRBJ1-4; 9 bases are shared with TRBD1. The receptor comes from a woman in her forties or fifties in a cohort sampled during active or convalescent COVID-19. In DNA form, the CDR3 reads TGTGCCAGCAGCGTAGCGGGGACAGGGCGTGGTACGGCTAATGAAAAACTGTTTTTT. Translation: CASSVAGTGRGTANEKLFF.